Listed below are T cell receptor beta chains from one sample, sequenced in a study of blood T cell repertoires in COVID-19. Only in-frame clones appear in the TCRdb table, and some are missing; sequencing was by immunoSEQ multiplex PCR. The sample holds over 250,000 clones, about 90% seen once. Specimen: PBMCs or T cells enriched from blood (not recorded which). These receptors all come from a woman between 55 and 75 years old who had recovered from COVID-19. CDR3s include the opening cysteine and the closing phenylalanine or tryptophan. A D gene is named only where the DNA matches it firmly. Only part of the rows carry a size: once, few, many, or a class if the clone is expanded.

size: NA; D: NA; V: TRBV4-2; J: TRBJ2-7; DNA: TGTGCCAGCAGCGAGAATAACCGAGGAGGGAGACACGAGCAGTACTTC; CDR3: CASSENNRGGRHEQYF
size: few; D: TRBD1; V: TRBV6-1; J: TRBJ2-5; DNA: TGTGCCAGCAGTGAAGGACAGGGGGCTTACGAGACCCAGTACTTC; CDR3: CASSEGQGAYETQYF
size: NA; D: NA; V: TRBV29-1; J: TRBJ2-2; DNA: TGCAGCGCCACCCGCGGGACCGGGGAGCTGTTTTTT; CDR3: CSATRGTGELFF
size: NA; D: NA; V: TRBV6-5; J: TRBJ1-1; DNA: TGTGCCAGCAGCGTCGAAGACAAGCTGAACACTGAAGCTTTCTTT; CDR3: CASSVEDKLNTEAFF
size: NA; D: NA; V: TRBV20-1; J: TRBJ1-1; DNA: TGCAGTGCTGGACGGGGGGAAGCTTTCTTT; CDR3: CSAGRGEAFF
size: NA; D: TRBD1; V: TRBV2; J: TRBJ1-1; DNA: TGTGCCAGCAGTGAATTGGGCAGGGGGTCATTGGGTACTGAAGCTTTCTTT; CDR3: CASSELGRGSLGTEAFF
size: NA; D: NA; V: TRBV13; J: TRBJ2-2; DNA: TGTGCCAGCACCCGACGACAGACCGGGGAGCTGTTTTTT; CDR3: CASTRRQTGELFF
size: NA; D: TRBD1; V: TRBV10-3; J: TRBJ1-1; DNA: TGTGCCATCAGTGAAGGGGGCCTGGAAGCTTTCTTT; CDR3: CAISEGGLEAFF
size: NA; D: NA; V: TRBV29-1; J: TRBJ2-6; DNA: TGCAGCGTTGGGGGGACTGCGAGCTCTGGGGCCAACGTCCTGACTTTC; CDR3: CSVGGTASSGANVLTF
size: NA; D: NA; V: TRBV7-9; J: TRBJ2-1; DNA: TGTGCCAGCAGCACCACTCTTTACAATGAGCAGTTCTTC; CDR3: CASSTTLYNEQFF
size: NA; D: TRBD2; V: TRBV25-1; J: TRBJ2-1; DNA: TGTGCCAGCAAGAAACTAGCGGCCAATGAGCAGTTCTTC; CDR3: CASKKLAANEQFF
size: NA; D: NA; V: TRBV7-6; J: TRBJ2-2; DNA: TGTGCCAGCAGCTTAGGTCCCCAGAGGACCGGGGAGCTGTTTTTT; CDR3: CASSLGPQRTGELFF
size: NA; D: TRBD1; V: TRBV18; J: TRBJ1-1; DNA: TGTGCCAGCTCACCGAGGGGGCACACTGAAGCTTTCTTT; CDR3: CASSPRGHTEAFF
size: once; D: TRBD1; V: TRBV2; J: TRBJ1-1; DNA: TGTGCCAGCAGTGATAGGGGGACAGTCACTGAAGCTTTCTTT; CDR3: CASSDRGTVTEAFF
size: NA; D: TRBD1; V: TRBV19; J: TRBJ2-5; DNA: TGTGCCAGTAGTCCAACCGGGACAGCCGAGACCCAGTACTTC; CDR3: CASSPTGTAETQYF
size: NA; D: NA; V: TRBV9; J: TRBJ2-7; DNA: TGTGCCAGCAGCGTTGGACCACAGGGTTACGAGCAGTACTTC; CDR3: CASSVGPQGYEQYF
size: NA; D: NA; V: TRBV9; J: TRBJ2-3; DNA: TGTGCCAGCAGCGTAGTGAACTCACCAGATACGCAGTATTTT; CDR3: CASSVVNSPDTQYF
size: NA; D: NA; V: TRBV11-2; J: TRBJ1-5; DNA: TGTGCCAGCAGCCCAGGGGTAGAACAGCCCCAGCATTTT; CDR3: CASSPGVEQPQHF
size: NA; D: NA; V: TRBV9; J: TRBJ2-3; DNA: TGTGCCAGCAGCGTAAGCGGGTCGCGGTTAGCAGATACGCAGTATTTT; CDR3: CASSVSGSRLADTQYF